These 17 T cell receptor beta chains originate from one sample sequenced in a study of T cells in Graves' hyperthyroidism and ophthalmopathy. TCR beta CDR3 regions were amplified from RNA. RT-PCR in the first round (using the HTBI primer set) targeted the TCR CDR3. Each CDR3 protein is one row after TCRdb ran MiXCR on the multiplex PCR reads. Found here are about 200,000 distinct CDR3 sequences, about a sixth of them singletons; the top ten hold approximately 56%. Sequences were obtained from blood. All receptors come from a woman aged 50 to 65 with Graves' hyperthyroidism.

In its sample, this clonotype was seen many times. The CDR3 spells CAWIRGSSYEQYF. In DNA, the CDR3 is TGTGCCTGGATACGGGGGAGCTCCTACGAGCAGTACTTC. The chain employs TRBV30 and TRBJ2-7; D is possibly TRBD2 (6 bases). V was pared by 4 bases and J by 0 bases, with 10 bases between. Germline CDR1 reads GTSNPN; CDR2 reads SVGIG (reference sequence). This CDR3 is built from 13 residues.

This clonotype was picked up a small number of times. The chain combines TRBV5-6 with TRBJ1-5; 7 bases fit TRBD1. J lost 6 bases, V lost 4 bases, and 7 bases had no gene match. The CDR3 is 14 residues long. Germline values: CDR1 SGHDT, CDR2 YYEEEE. The CDR3 here is CASSEQGRSQPQHF. The CDR3 coding sequence is TGTGCCAGCAGCGAACAGGGGCGAAGTCAGCCCCAGCATTTT.

The chain uses TRBV12-3 or TRBV12-4 and TRBJ1-5; TRBD1 might be the D (5 bases). There are 13 residues in the CDR3. Trimming removed 3 bases from V and 8 bases from J, with 11 bases in between. CDR3 nucleotides: TGTGCCAGCAGTTTGCAGGACATCGAGCCCCAGCATTTT. Translated: CASSLQDIEPQHF.

This clonotype occurred many times. This CDR3 reads CASRPTGKLTGELFF. The CDR3 bases are TGTGCCAGCAGACCGACAGGGAAGTTAACCGGGGAGCTGTTTTTT. The chain joins TRBV12-3 or TRBV12-4 to TRBJ2-2; 7 nucleotides line up with TRBD1. V trimming: 6 bases; J trimming: 5 bases; junction bases outside the gene matches: 9. The CDR3 is 15 residues long.

This clonotype occurred many times. The rearrangement joins TRBV7-8 to TRBJ2-7; possible D gene TRBD2, 5 bases. Deletions cut 6 bases from V and 3 bases from J, with 18 bases between. Germline CDR1 SGHVS, CDR2 FQNEAQ. This CDR3 is built from 15 residues. Here the CDR3 reads CASRYGLSDRYEQYF. The CDR3 DNA follows: TGTGCCAGCAGATACGGACTTTCAGACCGCTACGAGCAGTACTTC. Full variable domain (missing parts from reference TRBV7-8 and TRBJ2-7): GAGVSQSPRYKVAKRGQDVALRCDPISGHVSLFWYQQALGQGPEFLTYFQNEAQLDKSGLPSDRFFAERPEGSVSTLKIQRTQQEDSAVYLCASRYGLSDRYEQYFGPGTRLTVT.

This clonotype was picked up a small number of times. For the CDR3, the DNA is TGTGCCAGTAGTATAGCACACAATGAGCAGTTCTTC. As protein: CASSIAHNEQFF. The rearrangement uses TRBV19 and TRBJ2-1, with D unresolved. V gave up 1 base and J gave up 5 bases, with 3 bases separating them. Germline loops: CDR1 LNHDA, CDR2 SQIVND (reference sequence). This CDR3 contains 12 residues.

This clonotype has only a few counts. The gene calls are TRBV9 and TRBJ2-3, with D perhaps TRBD1 (5 bases). Germline V lookup: CDR1 SGDLS, CDR2 YYNGEE. The CDR3 consists of 14 residues. Deletions cut 2 bases from V and 0 bases from J, with 7 bases between. This CDR3 reads CASSVSGSTDTQYF. The DNA for the CDR3 is TGTGCCAGCAGCGTCTCAGGGAGCACAGATACGCAGTATTTT.

In its sample, this clonotype was seen a few times. This sequence joins TRBV7-3 and TRBJ2-2, with D perhaps assigned TRBD1 or TRBD2 (6 bases each). This CDR3 is 15 amino acids long. Trimming left V 3 bases short and J 5 bases short, with 13 bases between. Germline CDR1 reads SGHTA; CDR2 reads FQGTGA. CDR3 protein: CASSFGGLGTGELFF. DNA for the CDR3: TGTGCCAGCAGCTTCGGGGGCCTAGGAACCGGGGAGCTGTTTTTT.

Ten or more counts support this clonotype. This chain connects TRBV2 to TRBJ1-5, with 9 bases that match TRBD1. The CDR3 loop spans 15 amino acids. Germline trimming cut 7 bases from V and 0 bases from J; bases unmatched to any gene: 4. Germline-derived CDR1 and CDR2 are SNHLY and FYNNEI. In DNA, the CDR3 is TGTGCCAGCAATGGGGGACAGGGTAGCAATCAGCCCCAGCATTTT. Translated, it gives CASNGGQGSNQPQHF.

This chain uses TRBV29-1 with TRBJ2-3, with 8 bases aligning to TRBD2. In germline, CDR1 is SQVTM, CDR2 ANQGSEA. This CDR3 is built from 14 residues. CDR3 sequence (DNA): TGCACCTTTTTTGGCGGGGGGCACACAGATACGCAGTATTTT. It codes for CTFFGGGHTDTQYF.

The genes are TRBV4-2 and TRBJ2-2; 8 bases map to TRBD2. The trim removed 2 bases at V and 5 bases at J, leaving 1 base unmatched. The CDR3 extends over 14 amino acids. Per the germline V gene, CDR1 is LGHNA and CDR2 is YNFKEQ. CDR3 protein: CASSQLAGTGELFF. The CDR3 DNA is TGTGCCAGCAGCCAATTAGCGGGGACCGGGGAGCTGTTTTTT.

The J gene is TRBJ2-7, the V gene TRBV5-1; 8 bases map to TRBD2. Germline lookup yields CDR1 SGHRS and CDR2 YFSETQ. V lost 0 bases, J lost 2 bases, and 13 bases stayed unmatched. This CDR3 is built from 18 residues. CDR3 region: CASSLAGSGTSGAYEQYF. For the CDR3, the DNA is TGCGCCAGCAGCTTGGCGGGGAGCGGAACTAGCGGAGCCTACGAGCAGTACTTC.

This clonotype has a count of ten or more. V gene TRBV6-1 combines with J gene TRBJ2-3; a weak D match, TRBD2 (6 bases). Trimming took off 2 bases at V and 0 bases at J, with 9 bases between the two ends. CDR3 length: 15 amino acids. Germline CDR1 and CDR2: MNHNS and SASEGT. The CDR3 sequence: CASSEWGTSTDTQYF. CDR3 coding DNA: TGTGCCAGCAGTGAATGGGGGACTAGCACAGATACGCAGTATTTT.

This clonotype was observed a handful of times. The chain joins TRBV18 to TRBJ2-2; 11 positions match TRBD1. Trimming removed 3 bases from V and 7 bases from J; junction bases left unmatched: 7. CDR1 is KGHSH, CDR2 LQKENI, per germline. The CDR3 is made up of 16 amino acids. This CDR3 reads CASSPWTGGAGGELFF. In DNA form, the CDR3 reads TGTGCCAGCTCACCTTGGACAGGGGGCGCCGGCGGGGAGCTGTTTTTT.

This clonotype was detected ten times or more. The V and J genes are TRBV12-3 or TRBV12-4 and TRBJ2-3; 8 bases line up with TRBD2. The V and J ends lost 6 bases and 2 bases, in that order; junction bases with no gene match: 7. The CDR3 contains 15 residues. The CDR3 here is CASRPGLGSTDTQYF. The CDR3 region has the DNA TGTGCCAGCAGACCGGGACTAGGTTCCACAGATACGCAGTATTTT.

This clonotype has a handful of counts. This rearrangement joins TRBV5-4 to TRBJ1-2; 7 bases are a match to TRBD1. Germline CDR1 and CDR2: SGHNT and YYREEE (reference sequence). This CDR3 spans 13 amino acids. After removal of 4 bases from V and 6 bases from J, the junction contained 6 bases not matched to a gene. Here the CDR3 reads CASSNDRVHGYTF. The CDR3 coding sequence is TGTGCCAGCAGCAACGACAGGGTACATGGCTACACCTTC.

This clonotype was observed a few times. This chain joins TRBV29-1 and TRBJ1-2; 11 nucleotides align to TRBD1. V shed 2 bases, J shed 7 bases, and the junction held 12 bases outside the gene matches. Germline lookup yields CDR1 SQVTM and CDR2 ANQGSEA. This CDR3 has 16 amino acids. The CDR3 here is CSVETVEDRGRGGYTF. The CDR3 nucleotides read TGCAGCGTTGAAACGGTGGAGGACAGGGGGCGAGGTGGCTACACCTTC.